This TCR beta chain was identified during a study of blood T cell repertoires in COVID-19. Assay: immunoSEQ multiplex PCR; the TCRdb copy retains only in-frame clones and omits some. Counted here are around 220,000 clones, roughly 84% occurring once; the ten biggest clones make up around 6.5%. Sample: PBMCs or T cells enriched from blood (not recorded which). The sequence came from a woman aged 40 to 50 who had recovered from COVID-19.

CDR3 nucleotide sequence: TGTGCCAGCTCGCCCTTGACTAGCGGATCCTACAATGAGCAGTTCTTC. Translated: CASSPLTSGSYNEQFF. This chain links TRBV18 with TRBJ2-1; 9 nucleotides agree with TRBD2. The CDR3 length is 16 residues. With 6 bases clipped from V and 1 base from J, the junction kept 7 bases outside the gene matches. Per the germline V gene, CDR1 is KGHSH and CDR2 is LQKENI.